The next 21 T cell receptor beta chains were all read from a single sample in a study of T cell repertoires in cytomegalovirus infection. In TCRdb, the reads were re-called with MiXCR into one record per CDR3 protein. The sample carries some 700,000 distinct CDR3 sequences, 35% to 45% recorded once. Sequencing was performed on PBMCs. Source of these receptors: a human donor in good health (CMV status not recorded). Some clones in this sample may be carry-over from other donors' samples.

Regarding this clonotype: This CDR3 fails to terminate in the conserved phenylalanine or tryptophan, so it likely reflects a read error. The chain links TRBV6-1 to TRBJ1-5; 7 bases map to TRBD1. The CDR3 is 13 amino acids. Germline V gives CDR1 MNHNS, CDR2 SASEGT. V was pared by 6 bases and J by 7 bases, with 6 bases of the junction left unmatched. The CDR3 nucleotides are TGTGCCAGCAGGGAGACAGGGAACCAGCCCCAGCATTAT. As protein: CASRETGNQPQHY.

The chain recombines TRBV18 with TRBJ2-5, with 7 bases lining up with TRBD2. CDR3 length equals 14 residues. Looked up from germline, CDR1 is KGHSH and CDR2 is LQKENI. V shed 3 bases and J 5 bases; nucleotides not matched to a gene: 6. The CDR3 bases are TGTGCCAGCTCACCGCTAGCGGCGGGGGAGACCCAGTACTTC. Encoded protein: CASSPLAAGETQYF.

This clonotype came up many times. The rearrangement links TRBV7-2 to TRBJ2-5, with TRBD2 identical over 10 bases. The J segment lost 4 bases and the V segment lost 4 bases, leaving 6 bases of the junction unmatched. This CDR3 comprises 15 residues. The germline V gene encodes CDR1 SGHTA and CDR2 FQGNSA. The CDR3 is CASSSLAGVGETQYF. DNA for the CDR3: TGTGCCAGCAGCTCCCTAGCGGGGGTTGGAGAGACCCAGTACTTC.

A note on this clonotype: This may come from a read error, since a much larger clone is one base off. V is TRBV4-2 and J is TRBJ1-1; 8 nucleotides align to TRBD1. The CDR3 runs to 15 residues. Germline V gene lookup returns CDR1 LGHNA and CDR2 YNFKEQ. The CDR3, as DNA: TGTTCCAGCAGCCAAGATTACAGGGGGTTAACTGAAGCTTTCTTT. Translation gives CSSSQDYRGLTEAFF.

This clonotype was counted a few times. The chain has TRBV12-3 or TRBV12-4 and TRBJ1-5, with a weak D call TRBD1 (5 bases). V dropped 6 bases and J dropped 6 bases, with 18 bases sitting between them. CDR3 size: 15 residues. CDR3 sequence (DNA): TGTGCCAGCAGCCTTACAGGACAAGCCGCTCAGCCCCAGCATTTT. This encodes CASSLTGQAAQPQHF.

In this sample, this clonotype turned up a few times. The chain employs TRBV28 and TRBJ2-5, with 7 bases that match TRBD1. Germline V gives CDR1 MDHEN, CDR2 SYDVKM. J gave up 4 bases and V 4 bases, and 9 bases lay outside the gene matches. The CDR3 totals 15 residues. The CDR3 here is CASSWDSGIRETQYF. The CDR3 DNA sequence: TGTGCCAGCAGTTGGGACAGTGGGATAAGAGAGACCCAGTACTTC.

Here the CDR3 DNA reads TGCAGTGCTAGTTCGAGCCAGCGGGCCTTAAGGGGGCAGTTCTTC. This translates into CSASSSQRALRGQFF. The V call is TRBV20-1, the J call TRBJ2-1; D possibly corresponds to TRBD2 (6 bases). The germline gives CDR1 DFQATT, CDR2 SNEGSKA (reference sequence). The V end was cut by 3 bases, the J end by 12 bases, with 24 bases between. This CDR3 comprises 15 residues.

This clonotype was seen only a few times. The chain joins TRBV7-9 to TRBJ1-5, with D possibly being TRBD1 (5 bases). The CDR3 is made up of 16 amino acids. The germline CDR1 and CDR2 sequences are SEHNR and FQNEAQ (reference sequence). Deletions cut 5 bases from V and 0 bases from J, with 14 bases between. CDR3 in DNA: TGTGCCAGCAGCCCCAGCAGGGATGCTAGCAATCAGCCCCAGCATTTT. Amino acids: CASSPSRDASNQPQHF. Complete variable domain (other parts from reference TRBV7-9 and TRBJ1-5): DTGVSQNPRHKITKRGQNVTFRCDPISEHNRLYWYRQTLGQGPEFLTYFQNEAQLEKSRLLSDRFSAERPKGSFSTLEIQRTEQGDSAMYLCASSPSRDASNQPQHFGDGTRLSIL.

Turning to this clonotype: The germline gene is not matched at one end of the junction; a read error may be the cause. The chain has TRBV19 and TRBJ2-1, with 7 bases identical to TRBD2. The CDR3 sequence is 13 residues long. Germline assignment: CDR1 LNHDA and CDR2 SQIVND (reference sequence). The CDR3 reads CASSAGSYNEQVF. The CDR3 DNA follows: TGTGCCAGTTCAGCGGGATCCTACAATGAGCAGGTCTTC.

This chain joins TRBV6-5 and TRBJ2-5; 12 bases fit TRBD2. V shed 0 bases, J shed 2 bases, and the junction held 7 bases outside the gene matches. CDR3 size: 18 residues. Germline V gene lookup returns CDR1 MNHEY and CDR2 SVGAGI. CDR3 nucleotide sequence: TGTGCCAGCAGTTACTCCGCGGGGCTAGCGGGAGGGCAAGAGACCCAGTACTTC. Translated, it gives CASSYSAGLAGGQETQYF.

This clonotype was observed a single time. The CDR3 loop is CASSGRNQETQYF. CDR3 in DNA: TGTGCCAGCAGCGGCAGGAATCAAGAGACCCAGTACTTC. The chain uses TRBV7-4 and TRBJ2-5; no definite D call. Germline lookup yields CDR1 SGHVT and CDR2 SQSDAQ. This CDR3 has 13 residues. Trimming shortened V by 5 bases and J by 2 bases, and 9 bases separated the two germline ends.

The chain joins TRBV4-1 to TRBJ2-3; D unresolved. Germline CDR1 reads MGHRA; CDR2 reads YSYEKL. Trimming stripped 0 bases from V and 4 bases from J, with 8 bases between. CDR3 length: 14 residues. In DNA, the CDR3 is TGCGCCAGCAGCCAAGAGTCCAGGCCAGATACGCAGTATTTT. Its protein is CASSQESRPDTQYF.

This clonotype was seen at least ten times. The chain links TRBV7-2 to TRBJ2-7, with a possible D match to TRBD2 (6 bases). Germline-derived CDR1 and CDR2 are SGHTA and FQGNSA. V shed 1 base and J shed 4 bases, with 17 bases lying between them. The CDR3 is 16 residues long. Here the CDR3 DNA reads TGTGCCAGCAGCTTAGGGCCCCCAGGACTAAGTTACGAGCAGTACTTC. Its protein product is CASSLGPPGLSYEQYF.

This clonotype was detected a few times. J is TRBJ2-1 and V is TRBV15; TRBD2 matches at 7 bases. CDR3 length: 17 residues. With 1 base clipped from V and 1 base from J, the junction kept 7 bases outside the gene matches. Germline CDR1 reads LNHNV; CDR2 reads YYDKDF (reference sequence). CDR3 in amino acids: CATSRVAGDFSYNEQFF. In DNA, the CDR3 is TGTGCCACCAGCAGAGTGGCGGGGGATTTTTCCTACAATGAGCAGTTCTTC.

This clonotype was detected a few times. The genes are TRBV12-5 and TRBJ2-2; perhaps TRBD2 as D (6 bases). The CDR3 loop spans 15 amino acids. The germline V gene has CDR1 LGHNT and CDR2 FRNRAP. V was trimmed by 5 bases and J by 0 bases, leaving 10 bases between them. DNA of the CDR3: TGTGCTAGTGGTCGCGGGGACGCGAACACCGGGGAGCTGTTTTTT. Amino acid sequence: CASGRGDANTGELFF.

The chain is built from TRBV5-5 and TRBJ2-1; 7 bases agree with TRBD1. V was pared by 0 bases and J by 7 bases, with 4 bases of the junction left unmatched. The germline gives CDR1 SGHKS, CDR2 YYEKEE (reference sequence). CDR3 length: 14 residues. The DNA for the CDR3 is TGTGCCAGCAGCTTGGTTGGGACAGCTAATGAGCAGTTCTTC. The encoded protein is CASSLVGTANEQFF.

The V gene is TRBV5-6, the J gene TRBJ1-2; D possibly corresponds to TRBD1 (6 bases). This CDR3 comprises 15 residues. V was cut by 3 bases and J by 4 bases, with 16 bases left in between. CDR1 is SGHDT and CDR2 is YYEEEE in the germline V gene. The CDR3: CASSSPSSGAYGYTF. CDR3 in DNA: TGTGCCAGCAGCTCTCCGTCGTCAGGGGCCTATGGCTACACCTTC.

The chain employs TRBV7-8 and TRBJ1-3; D is undetermined. Germline V gene sequence: CDR1 SGHVS, CDR2 FQNEAQ. There are 16 residues in the CDR3. Trimming pared 1 base from V and 1 base from J, leaving 11 bases between. The CDR3 reads CASSLVKLGSGNTIYF. The CDR3 coding sequence is TGTGCCAGCAGCTTAGTAAAATTGGGATCTGGAAACACCATATATTTT.

In DNA, the CDR3 is TGTGCCAGCAGCCAAGATGGTGGCTACACCTTC. This codes for CASSQDGGYTF. The V and J genes are TRBV4-2 and TRBJ1-2; D not resolved. This CDR3 is 11 amino acids long. With 0 bases removed from V and 7 bases from J, the gap between germline ends came to 3 bases. CDR1 is LGHNA and CDR2 is YNFKEQ in the germline V gene.

The CDR3 spells CASSLKTGTGELFF. For the CDR3, the DNA is TGTGCCAGCAGTCTAAAAACAGGAACCGGGGAGCTGTTTTTT. J is TRBJ2-2 and V is TRBV6-6, with D tentatively TRBD1 (5 bases). Germline assignment: CDR1 MNHNY and CDR2 SVGAGI (reference sequence). V shed 5 bases and J shed 5 bases, with 12 bases lying between them. The CDR3 has 14 amino acids.

This clonotype was detected a few times. The chain uses TRBV7-8 and TRBJ2-7, with TRBD1 identical over 9 bases. The CDR3 totals 14 residues. The V segment lost 5 bases and the J segment 6 bases; nucleotides outside the gene matches: 8. Germline-derived CDR1 and CDR2 are SGHVS and FQNEAQ. The CDR3 DNA reads TGTGCCAGCAGCGATAGGGACAGGGACGGCGAGCAGTACTTC. Translated: CASSDRDRDGEQYF.